The sequence of this T cell receptor (beta chain) was determined in a study of cytomegalovirus exposure and HLA in healthy donors. Study as a whole: Earlier, roughly 120 million unique TCR beta sequences were recovered from approximately 180 million T cells by an analysis. Across almost 400 genotyped donors, over 70% landed in the Caucasian-associated ancestry cluster.

The germline V gene has CDR1 SGHAT and CDR2 FQNNGV. CDR3 length: 14 amino acids. With 60 Vbeta and 13 Jbeta primers, the PCR was carried out. Here immunoSEQ multiplex PCR was the method, and the copy in TCRdb shows in-frame clones only, minus some. The repertoire holds under 200,000 clones, with around 80% as singletons. Sequences were obtained from PBMCs. The chain recombines TRBV11-2 with TRBJ2-5, with 7 bases lining up with TRBD1. The J call may be wrong; the DNA end is better matched by TRBJ2-7. The clonotype comes from a middle-aged woman in good health and CMV-seropositive. CDR3 DNA sequence: TGTGCCAGCAGCCTCGGGACAGCAACCTACGAGCAGTACTTC. Protein product: CASSLGTATYEQYF.